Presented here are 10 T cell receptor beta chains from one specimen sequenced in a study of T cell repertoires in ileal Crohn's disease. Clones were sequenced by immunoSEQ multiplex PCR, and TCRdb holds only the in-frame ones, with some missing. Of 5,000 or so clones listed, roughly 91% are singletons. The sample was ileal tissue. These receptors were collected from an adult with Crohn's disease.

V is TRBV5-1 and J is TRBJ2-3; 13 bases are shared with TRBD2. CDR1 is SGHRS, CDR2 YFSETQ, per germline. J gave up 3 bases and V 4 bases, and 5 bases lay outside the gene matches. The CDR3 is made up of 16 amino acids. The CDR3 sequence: CASSGTSGGATDTQYF. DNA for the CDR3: TGCGCCAGCAGCGGAACTAGCGGGGGGGCTACAGATACGCAGTATTTT.

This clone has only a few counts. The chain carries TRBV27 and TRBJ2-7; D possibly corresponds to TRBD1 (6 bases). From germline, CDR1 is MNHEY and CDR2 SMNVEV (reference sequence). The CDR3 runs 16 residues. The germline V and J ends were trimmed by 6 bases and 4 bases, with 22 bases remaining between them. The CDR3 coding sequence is TGTGCCAGCAGCCAACGACAGGACACGTACGGGTACGAGCAGTACTTC. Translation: CASSQRQDTYGYEQYF.

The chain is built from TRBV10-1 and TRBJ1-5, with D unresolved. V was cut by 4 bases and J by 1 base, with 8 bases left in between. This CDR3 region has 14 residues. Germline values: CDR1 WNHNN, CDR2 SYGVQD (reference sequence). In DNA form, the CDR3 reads TGCGCCAGCAGTGTGTTCTTCAGCAATCAGCCCCAGCATTTT. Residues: CASSVFFSNQPQHF.

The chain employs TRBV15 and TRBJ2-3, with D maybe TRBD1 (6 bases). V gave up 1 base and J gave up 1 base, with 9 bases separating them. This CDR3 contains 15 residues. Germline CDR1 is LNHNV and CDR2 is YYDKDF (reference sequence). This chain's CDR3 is CATSRGRTGTDTQYF. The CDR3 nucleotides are TGTGCCACCAGCAGAGGGCGGACAGGCACAGATACGCAGTATTTT.

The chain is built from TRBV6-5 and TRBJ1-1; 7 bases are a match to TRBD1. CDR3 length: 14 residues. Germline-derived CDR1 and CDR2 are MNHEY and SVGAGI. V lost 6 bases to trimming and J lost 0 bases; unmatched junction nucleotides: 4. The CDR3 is CASRRTGVNTEAFF. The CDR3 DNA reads TGTGCCAGCAGAAGAACAGGGGTGAACACTGAAGCTTTCTTT.

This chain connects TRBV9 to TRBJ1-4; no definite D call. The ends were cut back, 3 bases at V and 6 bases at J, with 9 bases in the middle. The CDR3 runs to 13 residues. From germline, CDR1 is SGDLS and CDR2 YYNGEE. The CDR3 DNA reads TGTGCCAGCAGCGCAGGATCCGATGAAAAACTGTTTTTT. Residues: CASSAGSDEKLFF.

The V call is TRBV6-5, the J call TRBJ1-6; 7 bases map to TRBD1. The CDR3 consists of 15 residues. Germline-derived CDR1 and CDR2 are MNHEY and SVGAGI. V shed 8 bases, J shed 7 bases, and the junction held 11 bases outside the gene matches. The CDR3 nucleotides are TGTGCCAGCGGGGAAACACAGGGGCGGAATTCACCCCTCCACTTT. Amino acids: CASGETQGRNSPLHF.

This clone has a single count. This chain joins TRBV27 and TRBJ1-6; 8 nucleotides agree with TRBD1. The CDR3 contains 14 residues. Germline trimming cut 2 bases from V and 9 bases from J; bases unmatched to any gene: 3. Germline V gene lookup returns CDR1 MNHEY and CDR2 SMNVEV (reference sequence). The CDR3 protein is CASSLNRGVSPLHF. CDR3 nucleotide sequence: TGTGCCAGCAGTTTAAACAGGGGGGTTTCACCCCTCCACTTT.

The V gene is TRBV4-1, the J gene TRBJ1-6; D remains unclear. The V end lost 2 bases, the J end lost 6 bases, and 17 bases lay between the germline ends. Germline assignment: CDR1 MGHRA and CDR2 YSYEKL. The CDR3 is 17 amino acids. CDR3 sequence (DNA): TGCGCCAGCAGCCAACTGACTTCCCCCCAATCTAATTCACCCCTCCACTTT. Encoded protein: CASSQLTSPQSNSPLHF.

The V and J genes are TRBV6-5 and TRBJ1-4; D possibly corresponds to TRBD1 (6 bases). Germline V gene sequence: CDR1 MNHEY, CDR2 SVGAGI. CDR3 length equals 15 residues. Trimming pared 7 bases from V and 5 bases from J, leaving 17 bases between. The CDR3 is CASKKTGIGNEKLFF. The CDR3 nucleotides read TGTGCCAGCAAGAAAACAGGGATAGGAAATGAAAAACTGTTTTTT.